This T cell receptor beta chain comes out of a study of cytomegalovirus exposure and HLA in healthy donors. Whole-study context: Later, an analysis reported that the 120 or so validation repertoires had used the same platform as the approximately 630 first-cohort repertoires. Broader study findings: According to a subsequent analysis, TCR clusters from the first cohort were inclined to appear together in the roughly 120 validation repertoires.

Data came from immunoSEQ multiplex PCR; TCRdb stores just in-frame clones and leaves some out. In the table there are around 60,000 clones, approximately 94% of which are singletons. For this clone: Its antigen is not identified.

V lost 4 bases and J lost 6, with 18 bases in between. Germline CDR1 and CDR2: SGHAT and FQNNGV. CDR3 length equals 15 residues. Source material: PBMCs. V is TRBV11-2 and J is TRBJ2-5, with D possibly TRBD2 on 7 matching bases. This TCR was sampled from a man aged 18 to 29 in good health and CMV-seropositive. The DNA of the CDR3 is TGTGCCAGCAGCTCTGAAACGGGGGGCTGGCAGACCCAGTACTTC. Amino acid sequence: CASSSETGGWQTQYF. Filled out from reference TRBV11-2 and TRBJ2-5, the complete variable domain reads EAGVAQSPRYKIIEKRQSVAFWCNPISGHATLYWYQQILGQGPKLLIQFQNNGVVDDSQLPKDRFSAERLKGVDSTLKIQPAKLEDSAVYLCASSSETGGWQTQYFGPGTRLLVL.